The sequence of this T cell receptor beta chain was determined in a study of blood T cells in healthy people across ages. At the level of the study: Per two T cells, template switching captured roughly one barcoded beta molecule.

PBMCs numbering at least 7 million were isolated per sample. Comment on this clonotype: A read error may account for a junction end that differs from germline.

CDR1 KGHDR and CDR2 SFDVKD come from the germline V gene. CDR3 length equals 12 residues. Through a sample-barcoded 5' primer and a J-beta primer mix, a second PCR was run for about 6 to 12 cycles. Using its own MiXCR run on the 5' RACE reads, TCRdb lists one record per CDR3 protein. The top ten hold 3.6% of the sample, which has more than 450,000 distinct CDR3 sequences, about a quarter seen once. The same data also contributed to another study, on T cells of mothers and their children. That study adds: Related and unrelated pairs show similar thymic shaping of TCR recombination output. Versus unrelated pairs, overlap was slightly higher in related mother-child pairs, without reaching significance.

What was sequenced was blood. The chain links TRBV24-1 to TRBJ2-5; no clear D gene. The receptor was isolated from a boy aged 2 to 9 in good health. The CDR3 sequence is CATSGDSETLYF. The CDR3 nucleotides read TGTGCCACCAGTGGGGATTCAGAGACCCTGTACTTC.